A selection of T cell receptor beta chains follows, all from one sample in a study of tumor-infiltrating lymphocytes in primary liver carcinoma. TCRdb ran MiXCR on the multiplex PCR reads and lists one entry per CDR3 protein. Found here are a few hundred thousand distinct CDR3 sequences, almost 60% of them singletons; the top ten hold about 18%. Material: peripheral blood. These receptors came from a woman aged 25 to 39 with primary liver carcinoma and hepatitis B virus infection. CDR3s include the opening cysteine and the closing phenylalanine or tryptophan. A D gene is named only where the DNA matches it firmly. Size tells how often a clone was seen (once, few, many) or the class of an expanded clone, and some rows leave it out.

V gene: TRBV11-2
clone size: -
D gene: -
J gene: TRBJ2-7
CDR3 DNA: TGTGCCAGCAGCCATGGGACGTTCACGAGCACCTACGAGCATTACTTC
CDR3 protein: CASSHGTFTSTYEHYF

V gene: TRBV11-2
clone size: -
D gene: TRBD1
J gene: TRBJ2-7
CDR3 DNA: TGTGCCAGCAGCTCCCGGCAGGGGGCTTACTACGAGCAGTACTTC
CDR3 protein: CASSSRQGAYYEQYF

V gene: TRBV28
clone size: -
D gene: TRBD1
J gene: TRBJ1-3
CDR3 DNA: TGTGCCAGCAGTCCCCCGGACAGGTTCTCTGGAAACACCATATATTTT
CDR3 protein: CASSPPDRFSGNTIYF

V gene: TRBV7-8
clone size: -
D gene: -
J gene: TRBJ2-7
CDR3 DNA: TGTGCCAGCAGCATCGGGGGGACAGGCTTGTACCCCTACGAGCAGTACTTC
CDR3 protein: CASSIGGTGLYPYEQYF

V gene: TRBV4-1
clone size: few
D gene: -
J gene: TRBJ2-5
CDR3 DNA: TGCGCCAGCAGCCAAGAAGAGAGGCGACGATTCTTC
CDR3 protein: CASSQEERRRFF

V gene: TRBV6-6
clone size: -
D gene: TRBD1
J gene: TRBJ2-1
CDR3 DNA: TGTGCCAGCAGTTACTCTTTAGGACAGGGAACCTACAATGAGCAGTTCTTC
CDR3 protein: CASSYSLGQGTYNEQFF

V gene: TRBV30
clone size: -
D gene: -
J gene: TRBJ1-3
CDR3 DNA: TGTGCCTGGAGACAGGGAACCTCTGGAAGCACCATATATTTT
CDR3 protein: CAWRQGTSGSTIYF

V gene: TRBV12-3/TRBV12-4
clone size: few
D gene: -
J gene: TRBJ2-3
CDR3 DNA: TGTGCCAGCAGCTACCGTCGGAGGGCCGAAACAGATACGCAGTATTTT
CDR3 protein: CASSYRRRAETDTQYF

V gene: TRBV29-1
clone size: many
D gene: TRBD1
J gene: TRBJ2-3
CDR3 DNA: TGCAGCGTCGGACAGGGGGCGAGGGGAGATACGCAGTATTTT
CDR3 protein: CSVGQGARGDTQYF

V gene: TRBV4-3
clone size: few
D gene: -
J gene: TRBJ2-2
CDR3 DNA: TGCGCCAGCAGCCAACTTGGACGGATGAACACCGGGGAGCTGTTTTTT
CDR3 protein: CASSQLGRMNTGELFF

V gene: TRBV5-4
clone size: -
D gene: -
J gene: TRBJ2-2
CDR3 DNA: TGTGCCAGCAGCTTTCTGGGCAGTCCCGGGGAGCTGTTTTTT
CDR3 protein: CASSFLGSPGELFF

V gene: TRBV29-1
clone size: many
D gene: -
J gene: TRBJ1-1
CDR3 DNA: TGCAGCGTTGGGAATCAGGGGACGGTGAACACTGAAGCTTTCTTT
CDR3 protein: CSVGNQGTVNTEAFF

V gene: TRBV12-3/TRBV12-4
clone size: -
D gene: -
J gene: TRBJ2-7
CDR3 DNA: TGTGCCAGCAGTTTAATCGACTGGAGCGAGCAGTACTTC
CDR3 protein: CASSLIDWSEQYF

V gene: TRBV5-1
clone size: once
D gene: -
J gene: TRBJ2-5
CDR3 DNA: TGCGCCAGCAGCTTGGTAGAGGACCAAGAGACCCAGTACTTC
CDR3 protein: CASSLVEDQETQYF

V gene: TRBV12-3/TRBV12-4
clone size: -
D gene: TRBD2
J gene: TRBJ2-3
CDR3 DNA: TGTGCCAGCAGACTTACTAGCGGGAGATGGGATACGCAGTATTTT
CDR3 protein: CASRLTSGRWDTQYF

V gene: TRBV28
clone size: -
D gene: -
J gene: TRBJ1-6
CDR3 DNA: TGTGCCAGCAGTGTGGACCAACTCTTATCCCCCCTCCACTTT
CDR3 protein: CASSVDQLLSPLHF

V gene: TRBV6-1
clone size: -
D gene: TRBD1
J gene: TRBJ2-2
CDR3 DNA: TGTGCCAGCCTATGGGGACAGGGATACACCGGGGAGCTGTTTTTT
CDR3 protein: CASLWGQGYTGELFF

V gene: TRBV6-5
clone size: -
D gene: -
J gene: TRBJ2-1
CDR3 DNA: TGTGCCTGCGCGAGGGGCGATGAGCAGTTCTTC
CDR3 protein: CACARGDEQFF

V gene: TRBV30
clone size: -
D gene: TRBD2
J gene: TRBJ2-1
CDR3 DNA: TGTGCCTGGAGCCGCTACACTAGCGGGAGGGGAAATGAGCAGTTCTTC
CDR3 protein: CAWSRYTSGRGNEQFF

V gene: TRBV10-3
clone size: many
D gene: TRBD1
J gene: TRBJ2-1
CDR3 DNA: TGTGCCAGCGCCGGGACAGGGGGCGCGGATGAGCAGTTCTTC
CDR3 protein: CASAGTGGADEQFF

V gene: TRBV6-2/TRBV6-3
clone size: -
D gene: TRBD1
J gene: TRBJ2-7
CDR3 DNA: TGTGCCAGCAGTCCCTACCAGGGGGTCGAGCAGTACTTC
CDR3 protein: CASSPYQGVEQYF

V gene: TRBV11-2
clone size: once
D gene: -
J gene: TRBJ2-1
CDR3 DNA: TGTGCCAGCGGCCTACTGAGCAATGAGCAGTTCTTC
CDR3 protein: CASGLLSNEQFF

V gene: TRBV5-1
clone size: few
D gene: TRBD2
J gene: TRBJ2-3
CDR3 DNA: TGCGCCAGCAGCACACGAACTAGCGGCACAGATACGCAGTATTTT
CDR3 protein: CASSTRTSGTDTQYF